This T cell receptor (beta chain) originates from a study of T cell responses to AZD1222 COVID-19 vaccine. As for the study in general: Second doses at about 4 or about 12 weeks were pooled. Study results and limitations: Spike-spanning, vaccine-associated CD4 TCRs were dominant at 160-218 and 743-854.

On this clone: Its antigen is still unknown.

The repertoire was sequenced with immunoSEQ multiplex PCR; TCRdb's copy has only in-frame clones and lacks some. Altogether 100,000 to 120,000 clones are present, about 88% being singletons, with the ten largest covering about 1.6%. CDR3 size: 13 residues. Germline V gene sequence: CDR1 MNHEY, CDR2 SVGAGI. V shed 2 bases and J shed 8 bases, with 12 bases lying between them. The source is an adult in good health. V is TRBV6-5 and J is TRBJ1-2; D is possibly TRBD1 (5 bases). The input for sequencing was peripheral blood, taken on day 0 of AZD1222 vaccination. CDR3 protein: CASSYGGRDGYTF. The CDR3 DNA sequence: TGTGCCAGCAGTTACGGGGGGAGAGACGGCTACACCTTC.